This TCR beta chain was retrieved from a study of neoadjuvant anti-PD-1 for oral cavity cancer. On the study more broadly: Nivolumab at 3 mg/kg was mostly given biweekly, three to four doses, pre-surgery.

The method was immunoSEQ multiplex PCR; TCRdb's version includes in-frame clones alone and lacks a portion of them. Counted here are about 68,000 clones, approximately 84% occurring once; the ten biggest clones make up approximately 3.6%. The ends were cut back, 3 bases at V and 4 bases at J, with 1 base in the middle. The CDR3 runs 11 residues. CDR1 and CDR2 from the germline V gene are SGHVS and FQNEAQ. As to time point: after neoadjuvant nivolumab, at surgical resection. No culture or expansion preceded analysis of these blood cells. Sequenced here: PBMCs, sampled after nivolumab (anti-PD-1) treatment. The sequence came from a person between 40 and 85 years old with oral cavity squamous cell carcinoma. V gene TRBV7-8 combines with J gene TRBJ2-1; D call uncertain. This CDR3 reads CASSFYNEQFF. The CDR3 bases are TGTGCCAGCAGCTTTTACAATGAGCAGTTCTTC. Combining the CDR3 with reference TRBV7-8 and TRBJ2-1 gives the whole variable domain GAGVSQSPRYKVAKRGQDVALRCDPISGHVSLFWYQQALGQGPEFLTYFQNEAQLDKSGLPSDRFFAERPEGSVSTLKIQRTQQEDSAVYLCASSFYNEQFFGPGTRLTVL.